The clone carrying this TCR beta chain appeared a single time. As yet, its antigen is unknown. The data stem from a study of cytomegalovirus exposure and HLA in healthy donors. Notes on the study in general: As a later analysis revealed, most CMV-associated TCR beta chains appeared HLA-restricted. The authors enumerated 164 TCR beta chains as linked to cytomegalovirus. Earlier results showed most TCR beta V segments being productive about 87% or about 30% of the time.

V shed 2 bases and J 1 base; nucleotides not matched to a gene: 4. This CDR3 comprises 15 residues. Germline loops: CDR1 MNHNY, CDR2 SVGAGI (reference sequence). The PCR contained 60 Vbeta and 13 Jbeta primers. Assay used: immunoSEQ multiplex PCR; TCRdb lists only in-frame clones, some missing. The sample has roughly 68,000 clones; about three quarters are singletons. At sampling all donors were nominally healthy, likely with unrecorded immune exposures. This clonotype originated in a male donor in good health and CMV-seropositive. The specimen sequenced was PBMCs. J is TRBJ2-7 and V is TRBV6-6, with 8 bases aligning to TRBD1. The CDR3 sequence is CASSYDRGVSYEQYF. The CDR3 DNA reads TGTGCCAGCAGTTACGACAGGGGCGTTTCCTACGAGCAGTACTTC.